A selection of T cell receptor beta chains follows, all from one sample in a study of blood T cell repertoires in COVID-19. TCRdb keeps only in-frame clones here, not all; method: immunoSEQ multiplex PCR. The sample has 350,000 to 400,000 clones; around 88% are singletons. The specimen sequenced was peripheral blood. These receptors were taken from a woman aged 60-75 years with COVID-19, enrolled during active disease. The CDR3 runs from the conserved cysteine through the conserved F or W. The order of the fields is clone size, D gene, V gene, J gene, CDR3 protein, CDR3 DNA. A D gene is named only where the DNA matches it firmly. The size entry is marked missing in some rows and otherwise reads once, few, many or a size class.

-	TRBD1	TRBV6-5	TRBJ1-6	CASTAGTAGNSPLHF	TGTGCCAGCACCGCAGGGACAGCCGGTAATTCACCCCTCCACTTT
-	TRBD1	TRBV5-6	TRBJ1-6	CASSRTLGQGNNSPLHF	TGTGCCAGCAGCAGGACCCTAGGACAGGGGAATAATTCACCCCTCCACTTT
once	-	TRBV13	TRBJ2-2	CASRYINTGELFF	TGTGCCAGCAGGTACATAAACACCGGGGAGCTGTTTTTT
-	TRBD1	TRBV6-5	TRBJ1-2	CASTRQGLGYGYTF	TGTGCCAGCACCCGACAGGGGTTGGGCTATGGCTACACCTTC
-	-	TRBV18	TRBJ1-2	CASSPQFVFYRGRDYGYTF	TGTGCCAGCTCACCACAGTTTGTGTTTTATCGGGGTCGGGACTATGGCTACACCTTC
-	-	TRBV19	TRBJ1-5	CASSILPWEGDQPQHF	TGTGCCAGTAGTATCCTCCCTTGGGAGGGAGATCAGCCCCAGCATTTT
-	-	TRBV5-1	TRBJ1-3	CASSLAPGADTIYF	TGCGCCAGCAGCTTGGCCCCAGGCGCCGACACCATATATTTT
-	TRBD1	TRBV3-1/TRBV3-2	TRBJ1-2	CASSQVRGLGYTF	TGTGCCAGCAGCCAAGTCAGGGGGTTGGGCTACACCTTC
-	TRBD2	TRBV9	TRBJ2-1	CASSVDGGDAYNEQFF	TGTGCCAGCAGCGTAGACGGGGGGGACGCATACAATGAGCAGTTCTTC
-	-	TRBV2	TRBJ1-2	CASSVVGSGYTF	TGTGCCAGCAGTGTGGTCGGGAGTGGCTACACCTTC
-	-	TRBV4-1	TRBJ1-2	CASSQGGNLYGYTF	TGCGCCAGCAGCCAAGGCGGGAACCTATATGGCTACACCTTC
-	-	TRBV3-1/TRBV3-2	TRBJ2-1	CASSQDEDEQFF	TGTGCCAGCAGCCAAGACGAGGATGAGCAGTTCTTC
-	-	TRBV5-6	TRBJ1-4	CASSAETDEKLFF	TGTGCCAGCAGCGCCGAGACAGATGAAAAACTGTTTTTT
-	-	TRBV7-3	TRBJ1-6	CASSPGRAGMDSPLHF	TGTGCCAGCAGCCCGGGTCGTGCAGGGATGGATTCACCCCTCCACTTT
few	-	TRBV24-1	TRBJ2-7	CATSDSSRGRSYEQYF	TGTGCCACCAGTGATTCCTCCCGGGGTAGGTCCTACGAGCAGTACTTC
-	TRBD2	TRBV18	TRBJ2-5	CASSSSSGGARETQYF	TGTGCCAGCTCATCATCTAGCGGGGGGGCCCGAGAGACCCAGTACTTC
-	-	TRBV7-3	TRBJ2-2	CASSLFAGANTGELFF	TGTGCCAGCAGCTTATTCGCGGGGGCCAACACCGGGGAGCTGTTTTTT
-	TRBD2	TRBV5-1	TRBJ2-5	CASETSGGSETQYF	TGCGCCAGCGAGACTAGCGGGGGTTCAGAGACCCAGTACTTC
few	-	TRBV7-6	TRBJ1-6	CASGALIRAPLHF	TGTGCCAGTGGGGCCTTGATCCGGGCACCCCTCCACTTT
-	-	TRBV7-3	TRBJ1-1	CASSRGRGNTEAFF	TGTGCCAGCAGCAGGGGCAGGGGTAACACTGAAGCTTTCTTT
-	TRBD1	TRBV4-2	TRBJ2-4	CASSQDRGQGANIQYF	TGTGCCAGCAGCCAAGATCGGGGACAGGGGGCAAACATTCAGTACTTC
-	-	TRBV6-6	TRBJ1-1	CASSYGGTQGGAEAFF	TGTGCCAGCAGTTACGGCGGGACTCAGGGAGGCGCTGAAGCTTTCTTT
once	-	TRBV6-2/TRBV6-3	TRBJ2-7	CASSWTPGNSYEQYF	TGTGCCAGCAGTTGGACGCCCGGGAACTCCTACGAGCAGTACTTC
-	-	TRBV2	TRBJ2-7	CASMKRGRDEQYF	TGTGCCAGCATGAAAAGGGGAAGGGACGAGCAGTACTTC
once	-	TRBV5-4	TRBJ2-5	CASSYLATQETQYF	TGTGCCAGCAGCTATCTAGCGACCCAAGAGACCCAGTACTTC
-	-	TRBV6-2/TRBV6-3	TRBJ1-2	CASSQTARSYGYTF	TGTGCCAGCAGTCAGACAGCACGGTCCTATGGCTACACCTTC
-	-	TRBV7-9	TRBJ1-3	CASSPGLSGNTIYF	TGTGCCAGCAGCCCCGGGTTATCTGGAAACACCATATATTTT
-	TRBD1	TRBV7-3	TRBJ2-5	CASSKGQGIETQYF	TGTGCCAGCAGCAAGGGACAGGGGATCGAGACCCAGTACTTC
-	-	TRBV9	TRBJ2-7	CASSVGGSWDYEQYF	TGTGCCAGCAGCGTAGGAGGGAGCTGGGATTACGAGCAGTACTTC
-	TRBD1	TRBV12-3/TRBV12-4	TRBJ2-5	CASVQGATETQYF	TGTGCCAGCGTACAGGGGGCTACTGAGACCCAGTACTTC
-	TRBD1	TRBV6-5	TRBJ1-2	CASRIQGATDGYTF	TGTGCCAGCAGAATACAGGGGGCGACGGATGGCTACACCTTC
-	TRBD2	TRBV7-3	TRBJ2-1	CASSPSGLDYNEQFF	TGTGCCAGCAGCCCGTCCGGACTAGACTACAATGAGCAGTTCTTC
few	TRBD1	TRBV12-5	TRBJ1-3	CASGLVRQGPGNTIYF	TGTGCTAGTGGTTTGGTTCGACAGGGACCTGGAAACACCATATATTTT
few	-	TRBV2	TRBJ2-3	CASSYLFPTDTQYF	TGTGCCAGCAGCTATCTATTTCCCACAGATACGCAGTATTTT
-	-	TRBV9	TRBJ2-3	CASSVEGARTDTQYF	TGTGCCAGCAGCGTAGAAGGGGCCCGCACAGATACGCAGTATTTT
-	-	TRBV6-1	TRBJ1-4	CASSEGGWVIEKLFF	TGTGCCAGCAGTGAAGGGGGCTGGGTAATTGAAAAACTGTTTTTT
-	TRBD1	TRBV5-5	TRBJ1-3	CASSPPGQGSLGYTIYF	TGTGCCAGCAGCCCACCGGGACAGGGTAGTCTGGGGTACACCATATATTTT
-	-	TRBV2	TRBJ2-5	CASSVQGEETQYF	TGTGCCAGCAGTGTACAGGGAGAAGAGACCCAGTACTTC
-	-	TRBV7-2	TRBJ2-3	CASSSPGAPFTQYF	TGTGCCAGCAGTTCCCCGGGAGCCCCTTTTACGCAGTATTTT
-	-	TRBV7-2	TRBJ1-5	CASSSGLSNQPQHF	TGTGCCAGCAGCTCAGGACTTAGCAATCAGCCCCAGCATTTT
-	TRBD1	TRBV6-5	TRBJ2-1	CASSSGTGLYNEQFF	TGTGCCAGCAGTTCCGGGACAGGACTCTACAATGAGCAGTTCTTC
-	-	TRBV5-8	TRBJ1-5	CASGGQGPQHF	TGTGCCAGCGGGGGCCAGGGGCCCCAGCATTTT
-	-	TRBV2	TRBJ1-4	CASSEAGHTELFF	TGTGCCAGCAGTGAAGCGGGCCACACGGAACTGTTTTTT
-	TRBD1	TRBV5-6	TRBJ1-2	CASSRWTGAAGVGYTF	TGTGCCAGCAGCCGGTGGACAGGGGCCGCGGGTGTTGGCTACACCTTC
-	TRBD1	TRBV11-2	TRBJ2-5	CASSSDPQGVRETQYF	TGTGCCAGCAGCTCGGACCCACAGGGGGTTCGGGAGACCCAGTACTTC
-	TRBD1	TRBV13	TRBJ2-7	CASSSGRQGTYEQYF	TGTGCCAGCAGCTCGGGCCGACAGGGAACCTACGAGCAGTACTTC
-	-	TRBV6-1	TRBJ1-6	CASSDIDRYNSPLHF	TGTGCCAGCAGTGACATCGACAGATATAATTCACCCCTCCACTTT
-	-	TRBV7-2	TRBJ2-3	CASSLAVGVTLDTQYF	TGTGCCAGCAGCTTAGCGGTAGGGGTAACGTTAGATACGCAGTATTTT
-	-	TRBV7-9	TRBJ2-2	CASSPKARLNTGELFF	TGTGCCAGCAGCCCCAAAGCCCGCCTAAACACCGGGGAGCTGTTTTTT
-	TRBD1	TRBV3-1/TRBV3-2	TRBJ1-2	CASSLGTANYGYTF	TGTGCCAGCAGCCTCGGGACAGCTAACTATGGCTACACCTTC
-	TRBD1	TRBV19	TRBJ1-5	CASSGGQVVWQPQHF	TGTGCCAGTAGTGGAGGACAGGTAGTATGGCAGCCCCAGCATTTT
-	TRBD1	TRBV7-9	TRBJ1-4	CASSQGQGGEKLFF	TGTGCCAGCAGCCAGGGACAGGGAGGCGAAAAACTGTTTTTT